This passage covers 26 T cell receptor beta chains from one sample sequenced in a study of T cells expressing NK-cell markers (dated by TCRdb to the early 2020s). Libraries were prepared through 5' RACE. Sequencing was performed on an Illumina HiSeq 2000. The reads underwent TCRdb reprocessing, giving one record for each CDR3 protein sequence and no DNA. This sample's table carries about 150,000 distinct CDR3 sequences. The ten largest clones add up to about 19% of the sample. The source material was blood T cells: a sorted CD56 or NKG2C T cell subset, CD4+ or CD8+ T cells, or bulk PBMC T cells (not recorded which). The receptors were gathered from a man aged 18-70 years in good health.

This chain uses TRBV28 with TRBJ2-3; TCRdb's D call of TRBD1 is untestable without DNA. The CDR3 contains 15 residues. CDR1 is MDHEN, CDR2 SYDVKM, per germline. This chain's CDR3 is CARTEGEVSTDTQYF.

This rearrangement joins TRBV19 to TRBJ2-3; TCRdb designates TRBD2, a call that cannot be tested without DNA. The CDR3 is made up of 15 amino acids. CDR1 is LNHDA and CDR2 is SQIVND in the germline V gene (reference sequence). Here the CDR3 reads CASSPLAGSTDTQYF.

The chain uses TRBV12-3 or TRBV12-4 and TRBJ2-1; TCRdb's assignment of TRBD1 cannot be checked, as there is no DNA. The CDR3 spans 18 residues. The CDR3 sequence: CASSLVPPGQGIHNEQFF.

The chain carries TRBV6-1 and TRBJ1-4; absent DNA, TCRdb's TRBD1 call cannot be checked. CDR3 size: 16 residues. Germline V lookup: CDR1 MNHNS, CDR2 SASEGT. This CDR3 is CASRATPGATNEKLFF.

The rearrangement uses TRBV7-3 and TRBJ2-3; TCRdb outputs TRBD1, but without DNA this stays unchecked. The CDR3 sequence is 13 residues long. Per germline, CDR1 SGHTA and CDR2 FQGTGA. CDR3 loop: CASSLSGTYTQYF.

V usage is TRBV20-1 and J usage is TRBJ1-6; TCRdb reports TRBD1, a call that lacks DNA to check it against. CDR3 length: 15 amino acids. The germline V gene has CDR1 DFQATT and CDR2 SNEGSKA (reference sequence). The CDR3 reads CSARSGGPEISPLHF.

The chain is built from TRBV6-1 and TRBJ2-1; TCRdb outputs TRBD1, but without DNA this stays unchecked. This CDR3 has 16 residues. Germline V gene lookup returns CDR1 MNHNS and CDR2 SASEGT. This CDR3 reads CASSDPWTGHLFEQFF.

The genes are TRBV27 and TRBJ2-7. Germline assignment: CDR1 MNHEY and CDR2 SMNVEV (reference sequence). The CDR3 runs to 12 residues. The CDR3 sequence: CASSPDPYEQYF.

The chain employs TRBV27 and TRBJ2-3; the TCRdb call, TRBD1, lacks DNA for checking. Per germline, CDR1 MNHEY and CDR2 SMNVEV (reference sequence). The CDR3 runs to 13 residues. The CDR3 sequence: CASSSGSTDTQYF.

The gene calls are TRBV7-8 and TRBJ2-3; lacking DNA, the TRBD1 call made by TCRdb goes unchecked. Germline V gene lookup returns CDR1 SGHVS and CDR2 FQNEAQ. The CDR3 totals 17 residues. The CDR3 here is CASSLKSGAWGTDTQYF.

This CDR3 is CASSPPSSREQYF. This chain links TRBV7-3 with TRBJ2-7; TCRdb names TRBD2, which stays unverified in the absence of DNA. This CDR3 is 13 amino acids long. Germline CDR1 is SGHTA and CDR2 is FQGTGA.

The chain carries TRBV12-3 or TRBV12-4 and TRBJ1-5; the D call of TRBD1 rests on TCRdb alone, since no DNA is present to check it. The CDR3 runs to 20 residues. CDR3: CASSALHPDREAKSYQPQHF.

The chain combines TRBV28 with TRBJ2-1; the TCRdb call, TRBD2, lacks DNA for checking. The length of the CDR3 is 15 residues. Looked up from germline, CDR1 is MDHEN and CDR2 is SYDVKM. CDR3 sequence: CASSPQRGGRNEQFF.

The rearrangement uses TRBV28 and TRBJ2-5. The CDR3 sequence is 14 residues long. Looked up from germline, CDR1 is MDHEN and CDR2 is SYDVKM. The CDR3 region is CASSSYRVQETQYF.

The chain is built from TRBV21-1 and TRBJ1-5; TCRdb reports TRBD1, a call that lacks DNA to check it against. TRBV21-1 counts as a pseudogene. The CDR3 loop spans 15 amino acids. This CDR3 reads CASSKTGGSNQPQHF.

The J gene is TRBJ2-7, the V gene TRBV1; TCRdb gives TRBD2 as the D gene, but with no DNA this cannot be confirmed. TRBV1 is termed a pseudogene. This CDR3 region has 17 residues. The CDR3 loop is CTSSQLTSGGLRAEQYF.

This chain uses TRBV13 with TRBJ2-1; there is no DNA to check the TCRdb D call of TRBD1. Per the germline V gene, CDR1 is PRHDT and CDR2 is FYEKMQ (reference sequence). The CDR3 has 17 amino acids. The CDR3 here is CASSSKQGASTYNEQFF. Filled out from reference TRBV13 and TRBJ2-1, the complete variable domain reads AAGVIQSPRHLIKEKRETATLKCYPIPRHDTVYWYQQGPGQDPQFLISFYEKMQSDKGSIPDRFSAQQFSDYHSELNMSSLELGDSALYFCASSSKQGASTYNEQFFGPGTRLTVL.

This CDR3 reads CASSQDGETTYTDTQYF. The V call is TRBV3-1, the J call TRBJ2-3; TCRdb returns TRBD2, unconfirmable since there is no DNA. Per the germline V gene, CDR1 is LGHDT and CDR2 is YNNKEL (reference sequence). This CDR3 contains 17 residues.

V gene TRBV28 combines with J gene TRBJ1-2. The CDR3 is 14 amino acids. Germline loops: CDR1 MDHEN, CDR2 SYDVKM. CDR3: CASSLSGTQYGYTF.

J is TRBJ2-3 and V is TRBV6-5. Germline V lookup: CDR1 MNHEY, CDR2 SVGAGI. The CDR3 totals 14 residues. CDR3 in amino acids: CASSYLARTDTQYF.

The V call is TRBV20-1, the J call TRBJ2-7. Germline-derived CDR1 and CDR2 are DFQATT and SNEGSKA (reference sequence). This CDR3 has 13 amino acids. CDR3 amino acids: CSARGRGFYEQYF.

V gene TRBV3-1 combines with J gene TRBJ1-1; there is no DNA to check the TCRdb D call of TRBD1. The CDR3 length is 15 residues. The germline gives CDR1 LGHDT, CDR2 YNNKEL (reference sequence). CDR3 residues: CASSPTGFGGLEAFF. Supplemented by reference TRBV3-1 and TRBJ1-1, the full variable domain reads DTAVSQTPKYLVTQMGNDKSIKCEQNLGHDTMYWYKQDSKKFLKIMFSYNNKELIINETVPNRFSPKSPDKAHLNLHINSLELGDSAVYFCASSPTGFGGLEAFFGQGTRLTVV.

The chain recombines TRBV11-3 with TRBJ2-2; TCRdb outputs TRBD2, but without DNA this stays unchecked. Germline lookup yields CDR1 SGHNT and CDR2 YENEEA. The CDR3 extends over 17 amino acids. The chain's CDR3 is CASSFTFNSGDTGELFF.

The CDR3 loop is CSVETRDRGSYEQYF. This chain joins TRBV29-1 and TRBJ2-7; the D gene TCRdb calls, TRBD1, cannot be checked with no DNA. Germline V gives CDR1 SQVTM, CDR2 ANQGSEA. The CDR3 is made up of 15 amino acids.

V gene TRBV5-1 combines with J gene TRBJ2-1; TCRdb picks TRBD2, but there is no DNA to check that call. The germline gives CDR1 SGHRS, CDR2 YFSETQ. The CDR3 length is 15 residues. The CDR3 reads CASSPLGNSYNEQFF.

The chain couples TRBV28 to TRBJ2-5; TCRdb calls TRBD1, which cannot be checked without DNA. Germline values: CDR1 MDHEN, CDR2 SYDVKM. The CDR3 consists of 14 residues. The CDR3 loop reads CASSPLRGRETQYF. The variable domain in full, completed from reference TRBV28 and TRBJ2-5, reads DVKVTQSSRYLVKRTGEKVFLECVQDMDHENMFWYRQDPGLGLRLIYFSYDVKMKEKGDIPEGYSVSREKKERFSLILESASTNQTSMYLCASSPLRGRETQYFGPGTRLLVL.